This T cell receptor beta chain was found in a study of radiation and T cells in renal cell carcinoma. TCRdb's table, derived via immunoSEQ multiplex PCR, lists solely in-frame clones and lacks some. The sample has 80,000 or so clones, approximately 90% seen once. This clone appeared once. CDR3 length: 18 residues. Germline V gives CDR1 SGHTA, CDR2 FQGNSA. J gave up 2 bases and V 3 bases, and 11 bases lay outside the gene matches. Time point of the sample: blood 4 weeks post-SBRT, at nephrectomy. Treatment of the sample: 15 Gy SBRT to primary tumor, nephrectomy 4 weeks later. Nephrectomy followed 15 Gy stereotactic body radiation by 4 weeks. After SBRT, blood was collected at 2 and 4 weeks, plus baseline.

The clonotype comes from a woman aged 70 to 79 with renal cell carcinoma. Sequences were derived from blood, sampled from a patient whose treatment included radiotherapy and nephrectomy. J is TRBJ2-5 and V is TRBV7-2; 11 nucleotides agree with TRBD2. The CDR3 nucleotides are TGTGCCAGCAGCTTCCAACGGAGACTAGCGGGGCAACAAGAGACCCAGTACTTC. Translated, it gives CASSFQRRLAGQQETQYF.